These 17 T cell receptor beta chains were sequenced from one sample in a study of response to subunit inactivated influenza vaccine. A single record per CDR3 protein comes from TCRdb applying MiXCR to the RT-PCR reads. The sample has roughly 500,000 distinct CDR3 sequences, about 15% seen once. The sequencing here drew on CD4+ T cells sorted from PBMCs, taken roughly 24 months after vaccination. All receptors derive from a man aged 50-75 years who received an inactivated influenza vaccine.

Ten or more counts support this clonotype. The rearrangement uses TRBV20-1 and TRBJ1-1, with D perhaps matching TRBD1 (6 bases). Germline V gives CDR1 DFQATT, CDR2 SNEGSKA (reference sequence). The V and J ends lost 3 bases and 4 bases respectively, with 15 bases between them. The CDR3 is 14 residues long. The CDR3 reads CSASHPRGATEAFF. The CDR3 nucleotides read TGCAGTGCTAGTCACCCCAGGGGTGCCACTGAAGCTTTCTTT.

This rearrangement joins TRBV20-1 to TRBJ2-7, with 11 bases aligning to TRBD1. Unmatched junction bases numbered 4, after V lost 0 bases and J lost 6 bases. CDR1 is DFQATT, CDR2 SNEGSKA, per germline (reference sequence). CDR3 length equals 14 residues. In DNA, the CDR3 is TGCAGTGCTAGAGAGGACAGGGGGCGCGGCGAGCAGTACTTC. Translation gives CSAREDRGRGEQYF.

This clonotype was observed at least ten times. The chain employs TRBV7-2 and TRBJ1-5, with TRBD1 identical over 12 bases. Germline CDR1 SGHTA, CDR2 FQGNSA. V lost 0 bases, J lost 7 bases, and 4 bases stayed unmatched. The CDR3 totals 16 residues. The CDR3 reads CASSLAGQGARQPQHF. CDR3 sequence (DNA): TGTGCCAGCAGCTTAGCGGGACAGGGGGCGCGGCAGCCCCAGCATTTT.

The CDR3: CASSRLARGGKETQYF. The CDR3 coding sequence is TGTGCCAGCAGCCGACTAGCGCGAGGAGGAAAAGAGACCCAGTACTTC. The chain employs TRBV27 and TRBJ2-5, with TRBD2 matching over 8 bases. Germline lookup yields CDR1 MNHEY and CDR2 SMNVEV (reference sequence). V lost 6 bases to trimming and J lost 3 bases; unmatched junction nucleotides: 12. This CDR3 has 16 residues.

This clonotype was counted a few times. This rearrangement joins TRBV4-2 to TRBJ2-1; D not resolved. The CDR3 contains 12 residues. Looked up from germline, CDR1 is LGHNA and CDR2 is YNFKEQ. The V end was cut by 0 bases, the J end by 12 bases, with 9 bases between. Written as DNA, the CDR3 is TGTGCCAGCAGCCAAGAGAACTCGGCGCAGTTCTTC. The encoded protein is CASSQENSAQFF.

This clonotype was seen ten or more times. This chain uses TRBV5-1 with TRBJ2-7; tentatively, D is TRBD1 or TRBD2 (5 bases each). The CDR3 consists of 14 residues. V was clipped by 4 bases and J by 1 base, with 12 bases between them. Germline CDR1 SGHRS, CDR2 YFSETQ. The CDR3 loop reads CASSGTDLSYEQYF. CDR3 bases: TGCGCCAGCAGCGGGACGGATCTGTCCTACGAGCAGTACTTC.

J is TRBJ1-1 and V is TRBV20-1, with a tentative D call TRBD1 (6 bases). Germline CDR1 is DFQATT and CDR2 is SNEGSKA (reference sequence). The CDR3 consists of 12 residues. V was pared by 6 bases and J by 5 bases, with 13 bases between. The CDR3 loop reads CSAQRGGTEAFF. CDR3 bases: TGCAGTGCCCAGAGAGGGGGAACTGAAGCTTTCTTT.

The J gene is TRBJ2-1, the V gene TRBV7-9, with D perhaps TRBD2 (6 bases). The V gene lost 7 bases and the J gene lost 0 bases, with 16 bases spanning the gap. The germline V gene encodes CDR1 SEHNR and CDR2 FQNEAQ (reference sequence). This CDR3 is 16 amino acids long. CDR3 region: CASIPPAGRSYNEQFF. CDR3 DNA: TGTGCCAGCATACCTCCGGCGGGACGCTCCTACAATGAGCAGTTCTTC. Filled out from reference TRBV7-9 and TRBJ2-1, the complete variable domain reads DTGVSQNPRHKITKRGQNVTFRCDPISEHNRLYWYRQTLGQGPEFLTYFQNEAQLEKSRLLSDRFSAERPKGSFSTLEIQRTEQGDSAMYLCASIPPAGRSYNEQFFGPGTRLTVL.

The chain uses TRBV6-2 or TRBV6-3 and TRBJ2-2; the match to TRBD2 covers 8 bases. V shed 6 bases and J 6 bases; nucleotides not matched to a gene: 9. Germline assignment: CDR1 MNHEY and CDR2 SVGEGT. The CDR3 runs 15 residues. CDR3 loop: CASRVASGWSGELFF. CDR3 DNA sequence: TGTGCCAGCAGGGTGGCTAGCGGGTGGTCCGGGGAGCTGTTTTTT.

This clonotype was found a few times. The V call is TRBV2, the J call TRBJ2-6; D is uncertain. Germline CDR1 reads SNHLY; CDR2 reads FYNNEI. This CDR3 region has 14 residues. Trimming removed 3 bases at V and 0 bases at J, with 3 bases between. The CDR3 region has the DNA TGTGCCAGCAGTGATAACTCTGGGGCCAACGTCCTGACTTTC. Translation: CASSDNSGANVLTF. Variable domain in full (rest from reference TRBV2 and TRBJ2-6): EPEVTQTPSHQVTQMGQEVILRCVPISNHLYFYWYRQILGQKVEFLVSFYNNEISEKSEIFDDQFSVERPDGSNFTLKIRSTKLEDSAMYFCASSDNSGANVLTFGAGSRLTVL.

The V call is TRBV5-5, the J call TRBJ1-5, with D hard to call. CDR1 and CDR2 (germline): SGHKS, YYEKEE (reference sequence). The CDR3 length is 13 residues. V lost 0 bases and J lost 12, with 13 bases in between. Written as DNA, the CDR3 is TGTGCCAGCAGCTTGGCCGATAGCCTTCTCCAGCATTTT. This codes for CASSLADSLLQHF.

The chain combines TRBV4-1 with TRBJ2-2, with a tentative D call TRBD2 (6 bases). CDR1 and CDR2 from the germline V gene are MGHRA and YSYEKL. The CDR3 runs 17 residues. V was cut by 5 bases and J by 1 base, with 17 bases left in between. The CDR3, as DNA: TGCGCCAGCAGCTTAAGGGGTAGCGGAATGAACACCGGGGAGCTGTTTTTT. Translated, it gives CASSLRGSGMNTGELFF.

This clonotype was picked up many times. The chain joins TRBV28 to TRBJ2-1; 7 nucleotides align to TRBD1. Germline CDR1 and CDR2: MDHEN and SYDVKM. The V gene end was trimmed by 8 bases and the J gene end by 4 bases; junction bases not matched to a gene: 14. This CDR3 is 16 amino acids long. The CDR3 spells CASVPTVGGLYNEQFF. For the CDR3, the DNA is TGTGCCAGCGTACCAACGGTAGGGGGCTTGTACAATGAGCAGTTCTTC.

This clonotype has more than one count but fewer than ten. The chain couples TRBV15 to TRBJ2-2; the D is unclear. Germline lookup yields CDR1 LNHNV and CDR2 YYDKDF (reference sequence). The length of the CDR3 is 14 residues. The V end was cut by 2 bases, the J end by 2 bases, with 6 bases between. CDR3 nucleotides: TGTGCCACCAGCAGATGGGGAAACACCGGGGAGCTGTTTTTT. Encoded protein: CATSRWGNTGELFF. The variable domain in full, with the rest retrieved from reference TRBV15 and TRBJ2-2, is DAMVIQNPRYQVTQFGKPVTLSCSQTLNHNVMYWYQQKSSQAPKLLFHYYDKDFNNEADTPDNFQSRRPNTSFCFLDIRSPGLGDTAMYLCATSRWGNTGELFFGEGSRLTVL.

The rearrangement joins TRBV15 to TRBJ2-7, with 7 bases that match TRBD1. Per germline, CDR1 LNHNV and CDR2 YYDKDF (reference sequence). After removal of 5 bases from V and 6 bases from J, the junction contained 13 bases not matched to a gene. CDR3 length: 15 residues. The DNA for the CDR3 is TGTGCCACCAGCGAATGGGACAGCGTTGGTATCGAGCAGTACTTC. Translation gives CATSEWDSVGIEQYF.

V gene TRBV15 combines with J gene TRBJ2-7; D could derive from TRBD1 or TRBD2 (5 bases each). The CDR3 is 16 residues long. V lost 1 base, J lost 1 base, and 14 bases lay in between. Looked up from germline, CDR1 is LNHNV and CDR2 is YYDKDF (reference sequence). The DNA of the CDR3 is TGTGCCACCAGCAGAGTGTTGGGACCCGGATCCTACGAGCAGTACTTC. Translation gives CATSRVLGPGSYEQYF. Variable domain in full (rest from reference TRBV15 and TRBJ2-7): DAMVIQNPRYQVTQFGKPVTLSCSQTLNHNVMYWYQQKSSQAPKLLFHYYDKDFNNEADTPDNFQSRRPNTSFCFLDIRSPGLGDTAMYLCATSRVLGPGSYEQYFGPGTRLTVT.

V is TRBV4-3 and J is TRBJ2-2; D is perhaps TRBD1 (6 bases). The CDR3 length is 14 residues. Germline CDR1 reads LGHNA; CDR2 reads YSLEER. Trimming removed 8 bases at V and 5 bases at J, with 15 bases between. CDR3 loop: CASRAGALTGELFF. CDR3 sequence (DNA): TGCGCCAGCCGGGCAGGGGCCTTAACCGGGGAGCTGTTTTTT.